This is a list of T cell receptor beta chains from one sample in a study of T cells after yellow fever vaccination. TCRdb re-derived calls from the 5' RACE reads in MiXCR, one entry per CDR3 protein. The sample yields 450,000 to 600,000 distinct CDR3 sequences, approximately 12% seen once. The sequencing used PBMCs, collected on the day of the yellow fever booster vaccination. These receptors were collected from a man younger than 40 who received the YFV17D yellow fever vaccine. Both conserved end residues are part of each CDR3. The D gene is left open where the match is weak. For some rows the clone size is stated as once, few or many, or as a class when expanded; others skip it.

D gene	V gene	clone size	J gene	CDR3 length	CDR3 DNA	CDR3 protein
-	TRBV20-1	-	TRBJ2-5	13	TGCAGTGCTAGAGATACGGTCAAGCAGACCCAGTACTTC	CSARDTVKQTQYF
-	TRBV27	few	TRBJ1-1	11	TGTGCCAGCACCTCGGGGACTGAAGCTTTCTTT	CASTSGTEAFF
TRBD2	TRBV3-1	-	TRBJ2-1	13	TGTGCCAGCAGCCAAGTTACTAGCGGGAGATCGTTCTTC	CASSQVTSGRSFF
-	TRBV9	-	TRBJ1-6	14	TGTGCCAGCAGCGTAGCAGGGACTCTCGATCCCCTCCACTTT	CASSVAGTLDPLHF
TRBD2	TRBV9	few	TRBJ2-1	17	TGTGCCAGCAGCGTAGGGACTAGCGGGAGGGCCCTCAATGAGCAGTTCTTC	CASSVGTSGRALNEQFF
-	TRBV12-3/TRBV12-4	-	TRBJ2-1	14	TGTGCCCCCTCAAGGGGGAGTCAGAGGGATGAGCAGTTCTTC	CAPSRGSQRDEQFF
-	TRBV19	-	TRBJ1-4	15	TGTGCCAGTAGCCCTTCGAGGGTATCGGGGGAAAAACTGTTTTTT	CASSPSRVSGEKLFF
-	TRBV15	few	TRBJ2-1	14	TGTGCCACCAGCAGAGTGGAAAGATACAATGAGCAGTTCTTC	CATSRVERYNEQFF
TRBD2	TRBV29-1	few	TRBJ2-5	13	TGCAGCGTTCACTTTGGGGAGGGGGAGACCCAGTACTTC	CSVHFGEGETQYF
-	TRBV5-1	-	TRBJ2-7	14	TGCGCCAGCAGCTTGGCCTGGGGAACCTACGAGCAGTACTTC	CASSLAWGTYEQYF
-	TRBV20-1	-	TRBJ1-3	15	TGCAGTGCTAGAGATAATAGGGGAGGGGGAAACACCATATATTTT	CSARDNRGGGNTIYF
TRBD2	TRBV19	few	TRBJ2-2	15	TGTGCCAGTACCCCCCAAGCGGGAGTTACCGGGGAGCTGTTTTTT	CASTPQAGVTGELFF
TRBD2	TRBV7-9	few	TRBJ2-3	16	TGTGCCAGCAGCTTAGAGGCTAGCGGGGGCACAGATACGCAGTATTTT	CASSLEASGGTDTQYF
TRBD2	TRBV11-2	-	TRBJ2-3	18	TGTGCCAGCAGCACCCCCGGGACTACTTATCTACATACAGATACGCAGTATTTT	CASSTPGTTYLHTDTQYF
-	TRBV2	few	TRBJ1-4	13	TGTGCCAGCAATCCAGGGATCACTGAAAAACTGTTTTTT	CASNPGITEKLFF
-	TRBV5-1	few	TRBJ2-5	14	TGCGCCAGCAGCGCCGGGAGTACGGAAGAGACCCAGTACTTC	CASSAGSTEETQYF
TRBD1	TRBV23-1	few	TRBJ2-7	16	TGCGCCAGCAGTCAATCGAGGGGACAGGGAACCTACGAGCAGTACTTC	CASSQSRGQGTYEQYF
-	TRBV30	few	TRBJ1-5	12	TGTGCCTGGAGTTCTCCGGGTCAGCCCCAGCATTTT	CAWSSPGQPQHF
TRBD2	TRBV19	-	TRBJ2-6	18	TGTGCCAGTAGTTGGACTAGCGGGAGAAAAGGTGGGGCCAACGTCCTGACTTTC	CASSWTSGRKGGANVLTF
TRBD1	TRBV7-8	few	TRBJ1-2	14	TGTGCCAGCAGCTTGACAGGGGGCTGGTTTGGCTACACCTTC	CASSLTGGWFGYTF
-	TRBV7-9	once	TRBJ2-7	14	TGTGCCAGCGCCAACCCTACGAGGGGTTGGGAGCAGTACTTC	CASANPTRGWEQYF
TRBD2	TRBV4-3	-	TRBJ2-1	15	TGCGCCAGCAGCCAAGTAACGGGAGGAGGACATGGCCAGTTCTTC	CASSQVTGGGHGQFF
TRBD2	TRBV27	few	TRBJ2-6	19	TGTGCCAGCACCCGGGCACTAGCGGGAATACTCTCTGGGGCCAACGTCCTGACTTTC	CASTRALAGILSGANVLTF
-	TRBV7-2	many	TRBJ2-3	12	TGTGCCAGCAGCACACAAGGAGATACGCAGTATTTT	CASSTQGDTQYF
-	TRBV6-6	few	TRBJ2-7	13	TGTGCCAGCAGTAGACCGGGACCCTACGAGCAGTACTTC	CASSRPGPYEQYF
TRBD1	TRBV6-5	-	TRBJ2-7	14	TGTGCCAGCAGTTACGGGACAGACTCCTACGAGCAGTACTTC	CASSYGTDSYEQYF
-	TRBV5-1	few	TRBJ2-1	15	TGCGCCAGCCAAGAGCGGACCCGATCCTACAATGAGCAGTTCTTC	CASQERTRSYNEQFF
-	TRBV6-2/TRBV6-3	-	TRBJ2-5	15	TGTGCCAGCAAAGTCTCCCCCGGGACACAAGAGACCCAGTACTTC	CASKVSPGTQETQYF
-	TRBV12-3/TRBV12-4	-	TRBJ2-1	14	TGTGCCAGCAGGGATGCTGGACTGTTTAATGAGCAGTTCTTC	CASRDAGLFNEQFF
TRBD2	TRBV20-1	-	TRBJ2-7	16	TGCAGTGCTAGAGAGACTAGCGGGAGGGCCACCTACGAGCAGTACTTC	CSARETSGRATYEQYF
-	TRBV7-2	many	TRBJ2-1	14	TGTGCCAGCAGCTTAGCGATTGCGGTAAATGAGCAGTTCTTC	CASSLAIAVNEQFF
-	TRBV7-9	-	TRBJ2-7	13	TGTGCCAGCAGCTCCCGGGGGCCCTACGAGCAGTACTTC	CASSSRGPYEQYF
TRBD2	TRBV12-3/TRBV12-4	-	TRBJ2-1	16	TGTGCCAGCAGACTAACTAGCGGTGGGAGAAACAATGAGCAGTTCTTC	CASRLTSGGRNNEQFF
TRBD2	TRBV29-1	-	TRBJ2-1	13	TGCAGCACAAGGGAGACTAGCATTAATGAGCAGTTCTTC	CSTRETSINEQFF
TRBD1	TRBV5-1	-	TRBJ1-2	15	TGCGCCAGCAGCTTGGGCGGGACAGCCCTCTATGGCTACACCTTC	CASSLGGTALYGYTF
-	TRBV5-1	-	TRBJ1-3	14	TGCGCCAGCAGCTTGGATACCTCTGGAAACACCATATATTTT	CASSLDTSGNTIYF
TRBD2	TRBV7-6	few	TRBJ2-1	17	TGTGCCAGCAGCCAGCCTAGCGGGAGGTCCCCCTACAATGAGCAGTTCTTC	CASSQPSGRSPYNEQFF
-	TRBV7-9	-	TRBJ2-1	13	TGTGCCAGCAGCATCCTAGAGGGCAGTGAGCAGTTCTTC	CASSILEGSEQFF
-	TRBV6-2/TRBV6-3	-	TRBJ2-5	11	TGTGCCAGCAGAAACGGGCAGACCCAGTACTTC	CASRNGQTQYF
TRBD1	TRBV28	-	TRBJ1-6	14	TGTGCCAGCAGTTTTTATTCCGGACAGGGTAGCCTCCACTTT	CASSFYSGQGSLHF
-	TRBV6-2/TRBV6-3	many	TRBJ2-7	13	TGTGCCAGCAGTTACTTACAGCTTTACGAGCAGTACTTC	CASSYLQLYEQYF
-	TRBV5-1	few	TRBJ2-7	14	TGCGCCAGCAGCTGGGACACGGAGACCTACGAGCAGTACTTC	CASSWDTETYEQYF